This T cell receptor (beta chain) stems from a study of blood T cells in healthy people across ages. This clonotype was seen a few times. This CDR3 contains 14 residues. V shed 6 bases and J shed 2 bases, with 11 bases lying between them. A sample-barcoded 5' primer and a J-beta primer mix were used in a second PCR of about 7 to 11 cycles. TCRdb analysed the 5' RACE reads with MiXCR anew, one entry per CDR3 protein. The table includes about 630,000 distinct CDR3 sequences, 20% to 25% detected once. The genes are TRBV12-3 or TRBV12-4 and TRBJ2-1; D call uncertain. The receptor was derived from a man in his 70s in good health. The sequencing sample was made of blood. CDR3 sequence: CASSSGSTYNEQFF. Here the CDR3 DNA reads TGTGCCAGCAGCTCCGGGTCAACCTACAATGAGCAGTTCTTC.